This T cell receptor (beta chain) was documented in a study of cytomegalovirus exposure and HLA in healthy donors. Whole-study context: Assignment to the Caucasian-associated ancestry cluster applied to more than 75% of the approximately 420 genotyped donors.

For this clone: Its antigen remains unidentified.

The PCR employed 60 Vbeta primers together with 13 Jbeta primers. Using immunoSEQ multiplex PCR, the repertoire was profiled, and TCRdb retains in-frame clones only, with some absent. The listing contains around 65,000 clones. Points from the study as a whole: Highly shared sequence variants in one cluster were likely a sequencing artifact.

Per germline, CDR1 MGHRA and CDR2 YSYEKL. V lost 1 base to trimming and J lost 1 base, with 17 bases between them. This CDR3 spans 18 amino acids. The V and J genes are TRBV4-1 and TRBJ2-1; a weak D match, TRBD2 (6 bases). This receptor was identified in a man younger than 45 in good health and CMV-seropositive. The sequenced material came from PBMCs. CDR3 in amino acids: CASSQGPSPGLSYNEQFF. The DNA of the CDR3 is TGCGCCAGCAGCCAAGGACCATCCCCGGGACTTTCCTACAATGAGCAGTTCTTC.